This passage covers 23 T cell receptor beta chains from one sample sequenced in a study of spatial heterogeneity in lung cancer. MiXCR was run by TCRdb on the 5' RACE reads, yielding one entry per CDR3 protein. The data show 30,000 to 40,000 distinct CDR3 sequences, under 4% seen once. Described time point: sample taken at primary tumor resection. The input for sequencing was normal lung tissue next to the tumor, taken at surgery. These receptors were obtained from a male donor with early-stage non-small cell lung cancer.

This clonotype was counted many times. The V call is TRBV5-1, the J call TRBJ1-5, with D hard to call. Germline V lookup: CDR1 SGHRS, CDR2 YFSETQ. Trimming stripped 0 bases from V and 4 bases from J, with 5 bases between. The CDR3 runs 13 residues. DNA of the CDR3: TGCGCCAGCAGCTTGGCTCCGAATCAGCCCCAGCATTTT. It codes for CASSLAPNQPQHF.

This clonotype has a count of ten or more. This rearrangement joins TRBV7-2 to TRBJ2-1; D might be TRBD2 (6 bases). In germline, CDR1 is SGHTA, CDR2 FQGNSA. The CDR3 has 14 amino acids. V lost 3 bases and J lost 6, with 12 bases in between. The CDR3 nucleotides are TGTGCCAGCAGCTTCTTGGGAGGCGTCAATGAGCAGTTCTTC. Translated, it gives CASSFLGGVNEQFF.

The chain carries TRBV6-1 and TRBJ1-5, with 9 bases fitting TRBD1. With V trimmed by 7 bases and J by 0 bases, 7 bases remained unmatched. Germline V lookup: CDR1 MNHNS, CDR2 SASEGT. The CDR3 length is 16 residues. The CDR3: CASIQGTGNSNQPQHF. CDR3 DNA sequence: TGTGCCAGCATCCAAGGGACAGGGAATAGCAATCAGCCCCAGCATTTT.

The table lists this clonotype with many counts. This chain uses TRBV18 with TRBJ1-1; no clear D gene. Deletions cut 2 bases from V and 0 bases from J, with 22 bases between. This CDR3 spans 19 amino acids. Germline V gene data show CDR1 as KGHSH and CDR2 as LQKENI. The CDR3 region has the DNA TGTGCCAGCTCACCATTTATCACTAGTAATCCGTCTTTGAACACTGAAGCTTTCTTT. This codes for CASSPFITSNPSLNTEAFF.

Ten or more counts support this clonotype. The chain carries TRBV6-5 and TRBJ2-7, with unresolved D. CDR3 size: 16 residues. The V and J ends lost 0 bases and 3 bases respectively, with 15 bases between them. Germline loops: CDR1 MNHEY, CDR2 SVGAGI. CDR3 DNA sequence: TGTGCCAGCAGTTACTCGATTCGTTCCGGGCACTACGAGCAGTACTTC. This translates into CASSYSIRSGHYEQYF.

This clonotype has a handful of counts. The chain joins TRBV20-1 to TRBJ2-5, with D hard to call. Trimming cost V 5 bases and J 5 bases, with 6 bases left between them. The CDR3 sequence is 10 residues long. CDR1 and CDR2 (germline): DFQATT, SNEGSKA (reference sequence). The CDR3 loop is CSAARETQYF. CDR3 coding DNA: TGCAGTGCTGCCCGGGAGACCCAGTACTTC.

This rearrangement joins TRBV20-1 to TRBJ2-5; D might be TRBD1 (5 bases). CDR3 size: 13 residues. Between the trimmed V and J ends, which lost 7 bases and 0 bases, there was a span of 12 bases. Germline CDR1 is DFQATT and CDR2 is SNEGSKA (reference sequence). The CDR3: CSVLTENQETQYF. The CDR3 DNA reads TGCAGTGTACTGACAGAAAACCAAGAGACCCAGTACTTC.

At least ten counts were recorded for this clonotype. The V call is TRBV13, the J call TRBJ2-3; D is possibly TRBD1 (6 bases). With 2 bases removed from V and 4 bases from J, the gap between germline ends came to 7 bases. Looked up from germline, CDR1 is PRHDT and CDR2 is FYEKMQ (reference sequence). The CDR3 spans 13 residues. The CDR3 region is CASSLTGSDTQYF. The CDR3 DNA reads TGTGCCAGCAGCTTAACAGGGTCAGATACGCAGTATTTT.

This clonotype was counted many times. It is unclear where the CDR3 begins or ends on the DNA, so no DNA is shown, and the CDR3 is as TCRdb lists it. The chain combines TRBV12-3 or TRBV12-4 with TRBJ2-7; the DNA was not used to check the table's D call, TRBD2. The length of the CDR3 is 12 amino acids, counting both ends. The CDR3 loop is CASSFGEGTSRF.

This clonotype was found many times. J is TRBJ2-2 and V is TRBV28; 7 bases are shared with TRBD1. CDR1 is MDHEN, CDR2 SYDVKM, per germline. Unmatched junction bases numbered 9, after V lost 11 bases and J lost 0 bases. CDR3 length equals 15 residues. The CDR3 here is CAVPSGQTNTGELFF. As DNA, the CDR3 is TGTGCCGTACCATCGGGACAGACGAACACCGGGGAGCTGTTTTTT. Together with reference TRBV28 and TRBJ2-2, the CDR3 gives the full variable domain: DVKVTQSSRYLVKRTGEKVFLECVQDMDHENMFWYRQDPGLGLRLIYFSYDVKMKEKGDIPEGYSVSREKKERFSLILESASTNQTSMYLCAVPSGQTNTGELFFGEGSRLTVL.

This clonotype was seen repeatedly, ten times or more. The chain is built from TRBV12-5 and TRBJ2-6; D ambiguous. Per the germline V gene, CDR1 is LGHNT and CDR2 is FRNRAP. The CDR3 is 15 residues long. Trimming took off 5 bases at V and 5 bases at J, with 13 bases between the two ends. The CDR3 region has the DNA TGTGCTAGTGGTCTCCCTATCTGGAGGGCCAACGTCCTGACTTTC. Encoded protein: CASGLPIWRANVLTF.

This clonotype occurred many times. V and J are TRBV28 and TRBJ1-4; no clear D. CDR1 is MDHEN and CDR2 is SYDVKM in the germline V gene. The CDR3 is 12 residues long. With 6 bases removed from V and 5 bases from J, the gap between germline ends came to 7 bases. CDR3 nucleotides: TGTGCCAGCAGCTCTCAGAATGAAAAACTGTTTTTT. This encodes CASSSQNEKLFF.

Judged by abundance, this clonotype is medium-sized. V gene TRBV12-3 or TRBV12-4 combines with J gene TRBJ1-1; D ambiguous. Trimming took off 6 bases at V and 3 bases at J, with 11 bases between the two ends. The CDR3 loop spans 13 amino acids. The CDR3 region is CASSEGLYTEAFF. DNA for the CDR3: TGTGCCAGCAGCGAGGGCTTGTACACTGAAGCTTTCTTT.

This clonotype has ten or more counts. The rearrangement uses TRBV20-1 and TRBJ2-7; TRBD2 is a possible D gene (5 bases). V was trimmed by 3 bases and J by 1 base, leaving 16 bases between them. Looked up from germline, CDR1 is DFQATT and CDR2 is SNEGSKA (reference sequence). The CDR3 contains 15 residues. Here the CDR3 DNA reads TGCAGTGCTAGGGTGCCGAAGGACTCTTCCTACGAGCAGTACTTC. Its translation: CSARVPKDSSYEQYF.

This clonotype is judged medium-sized. One end of the junction varies from germline; a read error may be responsible. The chain is built from TRBV27 and TRBJ1-5, with unresolved D. Germline V gives CDR1 MNHEY, CDR2 SMNVEV (reference sequence). The length of the CDR3 is 13 residues. CDR3 in amino acids: CASSLSSNQPQHF. The CDR3 nucleotides are TGTGCCAGCAGTCTATCCAGCAATCAGCCCCAGCATTTT.

This chain joins TRBV28 and TRBJ1-2, with no clear D. Germline CDR1 is MDHEN and CDR2 is SYDVKM. The CDR3 length is 9 residues. V gave up 10 bases and J gave up 1 base, with 1 base separating them. CDR3 in amino acids: CAINYGYTF. CDR3 DNA sequence: TGTGCCATTAACTATGGCTACACCTTC.

This clonotype was observed many times. In nucleotides, the CDR3 is TGTGCCATCAGTCAGGGGGCGCTTAACTATGGCTACACCTTC. Amino acid sequence: CAISQGALNYGYTF. This chain joins TRBV10-3 and TRBJ1-2, with 8 nucleotides matching TRBD1. Germline CDR1 is ENHRY and CDR2 is SYGVKD. The CDR3 extends over 14 amino acids. The J segment lost 1 base and the V segment lost 5 bases, leaving 3 bases of the junction unmatched.

The chain combines TRBV20-1 with TRBJ1-5; the D is unclear. The CDR3 has 12 residues. Trimming cost V 5 bases and J 4 bases, with 9 bases left between them. The germline V gene encodes CDR1 DFQATT and CDR2 SNEGSKA (reference sequence). The CDR3 nucleotides are TGCAGTGCTGAAGCGCAAAATCAGCCCCAGCATTTT. Its translation is CSAEAQNQPQHF.

This clonotype was observed many times. V gene TRBV6-2 or TRBV6-3 combines with J gene TRBJ1-5; no clear D. The CDR3 runs to 15 residues. Trimming pared 1 base from V and 7 bases from J, leaving 14 bases between. CDR1 MNHEY and CDR2 SVGEGT come from the germline V gene. The CDR3 region has the DNA TGTGCCAGCAGTTACTTAACAGCTACCCCCCAGCCCCAGCATTTT. Residues: CASSYLTATPQPQHF.

The sample holds many counts of this clonotype. V usage is TRBV2 and J usage is TRBJ2-1; D possibly corresponds to TRBD2 (6 bases). Trimming pared 7 bases from V and 7 bases from J, leaving 8 bases between. CDR1 is SNHLY and CDR2 is FYNNEI in the germline V gene. The CDR3 consists of 11 residues. DNA for the CDR3: TGTGCCAGCACGGGGGTGAATGAGCAGTTCTTC. Its translation: CASTGVNEQFF.

Many counts were recorded for this clonotype. V gene TRBV5-4 combines with J gene TRBJ2-7; D remains unclear. V was clipped by 2 bases and J by 5 bases, with 14 bases between them. The CDR3 loop spans 14 amino acids. The germline CDR1 and CDR2 sequences are SGHNT and YYREEE (reference sequence). The CDR3 reads CASSFDLAKDEQYF. The CDR3 DNA reads TGTGCCAGCAGCTTCGACCTGGCTAAGGACGAGCAGTACTTC.

In its sample, this clonotype was seen many times. Germline and junction disagree at one end, which may indicate a read error. The genes are TRBV28 and TRBJ2-7; D is uncertain. Germline lookup yields CDR1 MDHEN and CDR2 SYDVKM. This CDR3 has 11 amino acids. The CDR3 sequence is CASSLGGQWDF. The CDR3 nucleotides are TGTGCCAGCAGTTTAGGTGGGCAGTGGGACTTC. Using reference TRBV28 and TRBJ2-7 for the parts outside the CDR3, the full variable domain is DVKVTQSSRYLVKRTGEKVFLECVQDMDHENMFWYRQDPGLGLRLIYFSYDVKMKEKGDIPEGYSVSREKKERFSLILESASTNQTSMYLCASSLGGQWDFGPGTRLTVT.

In this sample, this clonotype turned up many times. V usage is TRBV20-1 and J usage is TRBJ2-7; weak D call: TRBD2 (6 bases). Germline V gives CDR1 DFQATT, CDR2 SNEGSKA (reference sequence). The CDR3 spans 11 residues. With 7 bases removed from V and 2 bases from J, the gap between germline ends came to 9 bases. The DNA of the CDR3 is TGCAGTGGACTAGTCGCCTACGAGCAGTACTTC. Translating gives CSGLVAYEQYF.